This record concerns one T cell receptor beta chain sequence. What it binds is unknown. This entry comes from a study of T cell responses to AZD1222 COVID-19 vaccine. Study findings and constraints: Spike was spanned by vaccine-associated CD4 TCRs, with dominance at 160-218 and 743-854.

The data were produced by immunoSEQ multiplex PCR, yet TCRdb's version contains in-frame clones alone and is incomplete. The repertoire includes about 120,000 clones, about 86% of them detected once, and around 2.9% sits in the top ten. The specimen was peripheral blood, collected 28 days after the second AZD1222 dose. This sequence was found in an adult who received the AZD1222 COVID-19 vaccine.

The CDR3 protein is CAWSGNSPLHF. For the CDR3, the DNA is TGTGCCTGGAGTGGTAATTCACCCCTCCACTTT. V usage is TRBV30 and J usage is TRBJ1-6; D gene unclear. The length of the CDR3 is 11 residues. Trimming pared 1 base from V and 6 bases from J, leaving 1 base between. Germline assignment: CDR1 GTSNPN and CDR2 SVGIG (reference sequence).